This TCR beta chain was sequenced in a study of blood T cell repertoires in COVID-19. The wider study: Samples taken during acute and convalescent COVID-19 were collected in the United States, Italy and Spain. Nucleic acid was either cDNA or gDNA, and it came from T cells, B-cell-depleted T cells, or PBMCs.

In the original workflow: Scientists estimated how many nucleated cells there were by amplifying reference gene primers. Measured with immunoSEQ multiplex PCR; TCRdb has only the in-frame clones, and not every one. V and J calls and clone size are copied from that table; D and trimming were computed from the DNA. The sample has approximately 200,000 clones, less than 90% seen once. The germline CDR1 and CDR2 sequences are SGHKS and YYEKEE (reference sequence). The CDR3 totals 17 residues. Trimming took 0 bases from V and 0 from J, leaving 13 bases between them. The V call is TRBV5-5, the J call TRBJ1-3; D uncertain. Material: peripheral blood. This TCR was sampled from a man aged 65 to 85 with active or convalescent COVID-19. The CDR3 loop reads CASSLAAPGSSGNTIYF. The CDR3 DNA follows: TGTGCCAGCAGCTTGGCGGCGCCAGGAAGCTCTGGAAACACCATATATTTT.